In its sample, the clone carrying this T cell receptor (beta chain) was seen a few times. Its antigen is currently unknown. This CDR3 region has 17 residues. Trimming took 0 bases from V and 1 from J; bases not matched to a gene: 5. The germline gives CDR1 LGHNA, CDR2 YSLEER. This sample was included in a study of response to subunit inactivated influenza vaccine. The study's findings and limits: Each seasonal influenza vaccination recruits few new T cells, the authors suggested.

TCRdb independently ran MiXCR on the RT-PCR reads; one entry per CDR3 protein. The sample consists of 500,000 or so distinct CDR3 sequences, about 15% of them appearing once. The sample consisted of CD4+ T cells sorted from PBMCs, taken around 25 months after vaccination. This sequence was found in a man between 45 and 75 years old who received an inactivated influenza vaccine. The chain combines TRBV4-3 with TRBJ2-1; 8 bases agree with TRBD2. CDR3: CASSQEWLAGSYNEQFF. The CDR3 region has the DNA TGCGCCAGCAGCCAAGAGTGGTTAGCGGGATCCTACAATGAGCAGTTCTTC.